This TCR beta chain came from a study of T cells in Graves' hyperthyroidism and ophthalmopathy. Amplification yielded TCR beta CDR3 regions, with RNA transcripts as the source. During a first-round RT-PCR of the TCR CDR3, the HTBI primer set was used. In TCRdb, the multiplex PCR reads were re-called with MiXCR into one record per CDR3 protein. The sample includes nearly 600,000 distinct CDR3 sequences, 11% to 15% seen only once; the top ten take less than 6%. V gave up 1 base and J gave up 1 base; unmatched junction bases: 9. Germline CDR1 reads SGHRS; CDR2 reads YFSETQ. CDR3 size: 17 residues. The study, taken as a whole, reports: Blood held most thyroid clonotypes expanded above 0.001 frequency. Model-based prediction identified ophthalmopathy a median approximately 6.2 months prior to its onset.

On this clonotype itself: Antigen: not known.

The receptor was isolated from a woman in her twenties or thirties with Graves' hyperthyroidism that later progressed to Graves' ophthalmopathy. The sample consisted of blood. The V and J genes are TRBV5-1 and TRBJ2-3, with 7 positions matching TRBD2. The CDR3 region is CASSLLGLAERTDTQYF. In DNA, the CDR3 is TGCGCCAGCAGCTTGTTGGGGCTAGCGGAGCGCACAGATACGCAGTATTTT.